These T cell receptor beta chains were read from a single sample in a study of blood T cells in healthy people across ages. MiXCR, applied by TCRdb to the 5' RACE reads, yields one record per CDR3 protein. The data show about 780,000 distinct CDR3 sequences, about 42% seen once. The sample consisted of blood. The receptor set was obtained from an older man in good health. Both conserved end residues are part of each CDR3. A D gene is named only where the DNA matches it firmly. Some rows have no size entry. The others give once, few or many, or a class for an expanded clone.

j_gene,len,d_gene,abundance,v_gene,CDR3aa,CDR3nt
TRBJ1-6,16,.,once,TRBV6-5,CASSQSEESYNSPLHF,TGTGCCAGCAGTCAGTCGGAGGAGTCCTATAATTCACCCCTCCACTTT
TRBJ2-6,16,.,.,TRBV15,CATSRDPGGGANVLTF,TGTGCCACCAGCAGAGATCCCGGGGGTGGGGCCAACGTCCTGACTTTC
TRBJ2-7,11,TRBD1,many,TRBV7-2,CASSLRDRRYF,TGTGCCAGCAGCTTAAGGGACAGGAGGTACTTC
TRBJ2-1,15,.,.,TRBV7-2,CASSRWGSSYNEQFF,TGTGCCAGCAGCCGCTGGGGGAGCTCCTACAATGAGCAGTTCTTC
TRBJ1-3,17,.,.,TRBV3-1,CASSRWGEGASGNTIYF,TGTGCCAGCAGTCGCTGGGGAGAAGGGGCCTCTGGAAACACCATATATTTT
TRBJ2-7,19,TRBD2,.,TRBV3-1,CASSQDSGLAGGPRYEQYF,TGTGCCAGCAGCCAAGACTCAGGACTAGCGGGAGGGCCTCGTTACGAGCAGTACTTC
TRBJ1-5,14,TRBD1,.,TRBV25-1,CASSKGQGRQPQHF,TGTGCCAGCAGTAAGGGACAGGGACGGCAGCCCCAGCATTTT
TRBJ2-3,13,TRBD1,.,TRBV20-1,CSARQGMADTQYF,TGCAGTGCAAGACAGGGTATGGCAGATACGCAGTATTTT
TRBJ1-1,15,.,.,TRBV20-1,CSAPSVAGKNTEAFF,TGCAGTGCCCCATCGGTGGCAGGAAAGAACACTGAAGCTTTCTTT
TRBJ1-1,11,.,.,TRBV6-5,CASSTYQEAFF,TGTGCCAGCAGTACATACCAAGAAGCTTTCTTT
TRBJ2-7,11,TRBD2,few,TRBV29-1,CSVFSGYEQYF,TGCAGCGTGTTTAGCGGGTACGAGCAGTACTTC
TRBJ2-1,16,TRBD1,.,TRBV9,CASSEGTGEFYNEQFF,TGTGCCAGCAGCGAGGGGACAGGGGAGTTTTACAATGAGCAGTTCTTC
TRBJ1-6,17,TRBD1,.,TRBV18,CASSPTNPTGANSPLHF,TGTGCCAGCTCACCAACAAACCCGACAGGGGCCAATTCACCCCTCCACTTT
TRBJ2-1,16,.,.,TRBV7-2,CASRRRWGGMGNEQFF,TGTGCCAGCAGGCGCCGATGGGGCGGGATGGGGAATGAGCAGTTCTTC
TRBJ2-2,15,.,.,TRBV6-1,CASKGGHPNTGELFF,TGTGCCAGCAAGGGAGGACATCCGAACACCGGGGAGCTGTTTTTT
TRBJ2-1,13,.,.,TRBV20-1,CSARNTGKNEQFF,TGCAGTGCTAGGAATACAGGGAAAAATGAGCAGTTCTTC
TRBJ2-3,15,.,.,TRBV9,CASSVGQGTRDTQYF,TGTGCCAGCAGCGTAGGGCAGGGGACCAGAGATACGCAGTATTTT
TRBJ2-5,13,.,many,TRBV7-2,CASSPPRTSEQYF,TGTGCCAGCAGCCCCCCCAGGACTTCGGAGCAGTACTTC
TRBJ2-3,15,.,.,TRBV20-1,CSASWQGVSTDTQYF,TGCAGTGCTAGCTGGCAGGGAGTCAGCACAGATACGCAGTATTTT
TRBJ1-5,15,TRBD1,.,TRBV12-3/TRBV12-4,CASSPDREGHQPQHF,TGTGCCAGCAGTCCGGACAGGGAAGGTCACCAGCCCCAGCATTTT
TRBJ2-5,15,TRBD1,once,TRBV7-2,CASSQRDRGSETQYF,TGTGCCAGCAGCCAAAGGGACAGGGGTTCAGAGACCCAGTACTTC
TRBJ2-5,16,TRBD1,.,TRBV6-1,CASSEVRTGGPETQYF,TGTGCCAGCAGTGAAGTTCGGACAGGGGGTCCCGAGACCCAGTACTTC
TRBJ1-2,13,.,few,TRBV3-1,CASRNAGAGGYTF,TGTGCCAGCAGGAACGCGGGGGCGGGTGGCTACACCTTC
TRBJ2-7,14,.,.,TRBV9,CASSVGSVGDEQYF,TGTGCCAGCAGCGTGGGAAGTGTTGGGGACGAGCAGTACTTC
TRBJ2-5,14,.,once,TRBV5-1,CASSTGRAQETRYF,TGCGCCAGCAGCACCGGACGGGCCCAGGAGACCCGGTACTTC
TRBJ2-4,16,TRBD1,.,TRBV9,CASSARTGWDKNIQYF,TGTGCCAGCAGCGCCCGGACAGGGTGGGACAAAAACATTCAGTACTTC
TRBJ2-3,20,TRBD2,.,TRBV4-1,CASSHPSPKSGRPFTDTQYF,TGCGCCAGCAGCCACCCATCCCCCAAGAGCGGGAGGCCTTTCACAGATACGCAGTATTTT
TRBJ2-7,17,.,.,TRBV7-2,CASSYSAFGGAAYEQYF,TGTGCCAGCAGCTACTCAGCCTTTGGGGGAGCTGCCTACGAGCAGTACTTC
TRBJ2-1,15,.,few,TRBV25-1,CASSVLGASYNEQFF,TGTGCCAGCAGCGTATTGGGTGCCTCCTACAATGAGCAGTTCTTC
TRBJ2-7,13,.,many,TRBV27,CASSLGRVGEQYF,TGTGCCAGCAGCCTCGGAAGGGTCGGCGAGCAGTACTTC
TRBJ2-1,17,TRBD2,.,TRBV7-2,CANSRWTSGTSYNEQFF,TGTGCCAACAGCAGGTGGACTAGCGGGACCTCCTACAATGAGCAGTTCTTC
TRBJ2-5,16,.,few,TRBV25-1,CASSLGSPGGQETQYF,TGTGCCAGCAGTCTTGGGTCACCTGGGGGCCAAGAGACCCAGTACTTC
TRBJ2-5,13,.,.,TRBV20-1,CSALPHTAETQYF,TGCAGTGCTCTTCCCCATACGGCGGAGACCCAGTACTTC
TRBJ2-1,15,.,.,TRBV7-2,CASSIRSFGYNEQFF,TGTGCCAGCAGCATAAGGAGTTTCGGATACAATGAGCAGTTCTTC
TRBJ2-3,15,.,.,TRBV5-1,CASSLVPSDTDTQYF,TGCGCCAGCAGCTTGGTCCCTAGCGACACAGATACGCAGTATTTT
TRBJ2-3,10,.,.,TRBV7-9,CASSLKTQYF,TGTGCCAGCAGCTTAAAAACGCAGTATTTT
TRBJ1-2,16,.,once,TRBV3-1,CASSQDFQSPNYGYTF,TGTGCCAGCAGCCAAGATTTTCAGTCCCCTAACTATGGCTACACCTTC
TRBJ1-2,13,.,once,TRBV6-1,CASSEEAVRGYTF,TGTGCCAGCAGTGAAGAGGCGGTGCGTGGCTACACCTTC
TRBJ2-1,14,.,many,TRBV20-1,CSARWATSRNEQFF,TGCAGTGCACGCTGGGCAACTTCGCGCAATGAGCAGTTCTTC
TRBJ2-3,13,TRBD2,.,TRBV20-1,CSNGLAGTDTQYF,TGCAGTAATGGACTAGCGGGCACAGATACGCAGTATTTT
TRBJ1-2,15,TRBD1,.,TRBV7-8,CASSFRQGPNYGYTF,TGTGCCAGCAGCTTCAGACAGGGCCCTAACTATGGCTACACCTTC
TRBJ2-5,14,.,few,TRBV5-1,CASSLGTIQETQYF,TGCGCCAGCAGCCTTGGGACCATACAAGAGACCCAGTACTTC
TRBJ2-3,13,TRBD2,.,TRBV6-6,CASKGGSLDTQYF,TGTGCCAGCAAGGGCGGGAGCTTAGATACGCAGTATTTT
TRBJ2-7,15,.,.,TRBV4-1,CASSQVRGGYNEQYF,TGCGCCAGCAGCCAAGTACGGGGCGGATACAATGAGCAGTACTTC
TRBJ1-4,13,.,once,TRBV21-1,CASSKRQEQGLFF,TGTGCCAGCAGCAAGAGACAGGAACAAGGACTGTTTTTT
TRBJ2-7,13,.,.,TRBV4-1,CASSQDWSGEQYF,TGCGCCAGCAGCCAAGATTGGTCGGGAGAGCAGTACTTC